The rows below give T cell receptor beta chains drawn from one sample of a study of shared clonotypes between healthy human individuals. The protocol was immunoSEQ multiplex PCR, while the TCRdb copy is restricted to in-frame clones and leaves out a portion. The table has 2 million to 3 million clones, about 92% seen once. The sequenced sample was naive CD4+ T cells sorted from blood. These receptors all stem from a man aged 18 to 29 in good health. CDR3s include the opening cysteine and the closing phenylalanine or tryptophan. Each record gives: clone size, V gene, J gene, D gene, CDR3 protein, CDR3 DNA. A D gene is named only where the DNA matches it firmly. Clone size, where shown, is once, few, many, or a class for clones that have expanded.

abundance: -; v_gene: TRBV4-1; j_gene: TRBJ1-3; d_gene: -; CDR3aa: CASSQVYEVPGGNTIYF; CDR3nt: TGCGCCAGCAGCCAAGTTTATGAGGTCCCTGGGGGAAACACCATATATTTT
abundance: once; v_gene: TRBV7-3; j_gene: TRBJ1-6; d_gene: -; CDR3aa: CASSYSIHSPLHF; CDR3nt: TGTGCCAGCAGCTACAGTATTCATTCACCCCTCCACTTT
abundance: -; v_gene: TRBV10-1; j_gene: TRBJ1-2; d_gene: -; CDR3aa: CARSPGTFDYGYTF; CDR3nt: TGCGCCAGGTCCCCAGGGACGTTTGACTATGGCTACACCTTC
abundance: -; v_gene: TRBV7-9; j_gene: TRBJ1-1; d_gene: -; CDR3aa: CASSHRGDTPNTEAFF; CDR3nt: TGTGCCAGCAGCCATAGAGGGGACACACCGAACACTGAAGCTTTCTTT
abundance: -; v_gene: TRBV11-3; j_gene: TRBJ2-5; d_gene: -; CDR3aa: CASSPSGAIQETQYF; CDR3nt: TGTGCCAGCAGCCCCTCCGGGGCTATACAAGAGACCCAGTACTTC
abundance: -; v_gene: TRBV6-5; j_gene: TRBJ1-4; d_gene: TRBD1; CDR3aa: CASSITGGDEKLFF; CDR3nt: TGTGCCAGCAGTATCACAGGGGGCGATGAAAAACTGTTTTTT
abundance: -; v_gene: TRBV7-2; j_gene: TRBJ2-5; d_gene: TRBD2; CDR3aa: CASSLVGLAGLRETQYF; CDR3nt: TGTGCCAGCAGCTTAGTCGGACTAGCGGGACTTAGAGAGACCCAGTACTTC
abundance: -; v_gene: TRBV7-9; j_gene: TRBJ1-1; d_gene: -; CDR3aa: CASSLAPENTEAFF; CDR3nt: TGTGCCAGCAGCTTAGCTCCGGAGAACACTGAAGCTTTCTTT
abundance: -; v_gene: TRBV5-1; j_gene: TRBJ2-3; d_gene: TRBD1; CDR3aa: CASSSRDRGLSPQYF; CDR3nt: TGCGCCAGCAGCTCCCGGGACAGGGGTCTCTCGCCGCAGTATTTT
abundance: -; v_gene: TRBV27; j_gene: TRBJ1-2; d_gene: -; CDR3aa: CASSRGGIAYGYTF; CDR3nt: TGTGCCAGCAGTAGAGGGGGGATTGCCTATGGCTACACCTTC
abundance: -; v_gene: TRBV7-3; j_gene: TRBJ2-2; d_gene: TRBD1; CDR3aa: CASSLTRTGALNTGELFF; CDR3nt: TGTGCCAGCAGCTTAACGAGGACAGGGGCCTTGAACACCGGGGAGCTGTTTTTT
abundance: -; v_gene: TRBV30; j_gene: TRBJ2-7; d_gene: -; CDR3aa: CAWSVQIEQYF; CDR3nt: TGTGCCTGGAGTGTACAGATCGAGCAGTACTTC
abundance: -; v_gene: TRBV7-7; j_gene: TRBJ2-5; d_gene: TRBD2; CDR3aa: CASSLRPVLAGGRETQYF; CDR3nt: TGTGCTAGCAGCTTACGGCCCGTTCTAGCGGGGGGGAGGGAGACCCAGTACTTC
abundance: -; v_gene: TRBV28; j_gene: TRBJ1-2; d_gene: -; CDR3aa: CASSLDSTAGDHGYTF; CDR3nt: TGTGCCAGCAGTTTAGATTCTACGGCAGGGGATCATGGCTACACCTTC
abundance: -; v_gene: TRBV6-5; j_gene: TRBJ1-2; d_gene: -; CDR3aa: CATRRDGDNGYTF; CDR3nt: TGTGCCACCAGGCGGGACGGGGATAATGGCTACACCTTC
abundance: -; v_gene: TRBV5-1; j_gene: TRBJ1-2; d_gene: -; CDR3aa: CASSSGRRDGYTF; CDR3nt: TGCGCCAGCAGCTCCGGGAGGAGGGATGGCTACACCTTC
abundance: few; v_gene: TRBV30; j_gene: TRBJ2-2; d_gene: TRBD2; CDR3aa: CAWSGSGRSGELFF; CDR3nt: TGTGCCTGGAGCGGCAGCGGGAGGTCCGGGGAGCTGTTTTTT
abundance: once; v_gene: TRBV9; j_gene: TRBJ1-1; d_gene: -; CDR3aa: CASSVETEAFF; CDR3nt: TGTGCCAGCAGCGTAGAGACTGAAGCTTTCTTT
abundance: -; v_gene: TRBV19; j_gene: TRBJ2-7; d_gene: -; CDR3aa: CASSISAGSYEQYF; CDR3nt: TGTGCCAGTAGTATCTCGGCGGGGTCCTACGAGCAGTACTTC
abundance: -; v_gene: TRBV5-4; j_gene: TRBJ2-5; d_gene: TRBD2; CDR3aa: CASNKRGEETQYF; CDR3nt: TGTGCCAGCAATAAGCGGGGTGAAGAGACCCAGTACTTC
abundance: -; v_gene: TRBV27; j_gene: TRBJ2-1; d_gene: TRBD2; CDR3aa: CASRPGTNGNEQFF; CDR3nt: TGTGCCAGCAGACCCGGGACTAACGGGAATGAGCAGTTCTTC
abundance: -; v_gene: TRBV6-1; j_gene: TRBJ1-5; d_gene: TRBD1; CDR3aa: CASNPTGLDNQPQHF; CDR3nt: TGTGCCAGCAACCCGACAGGGTTGGACAATCAGCCCCAGCATTTT
abundance: -; v_gene: TRBV28; j_gene: TRBJ1-1; d_gene: TRBD1; CDR3aa: CASSSPGQGNTEAFF; CDR3nt: TGTGCCAGCAGTTCCCCGGGACAGGGGAACACTGAAGCTTTCTTT
abundance: -; v_gene: TRBV7-9; j_gene: TRBJ2-3; d_gene: -; CDR3aa: CASSLARGGGTDTQYF; CDR3nt: TGTGCCAGCAGCTTAGCAAGGGGGGGTGGCACAGATACGCAGTATTTT
abundance: once; v_gene: TRBV18; j_gene: TRBJ2-2; d_gene: TRBD2; CDR3aa: CASSRLAGGPDTGELFF; CDR3nt: TGTGCCAGCTCACGACTAGCGGGGGGGCCCGACACCGGGGAGCTGTTTTTT
abundance: once; v_gene: TRBV9; j_gene: TRBJ2-2; d_gene: -; CDR3aa: CASSAPRGLNTGELFF; CDR3nt: TGTGCCAGCAGCGCACCCCGGGGACTGAACACCGGGGAGCTGTTTTTT
abundance: -; v_gene: TRBV7-2; j_gene: TRBJ1-5; d_gene: -; CDR3aa: CASSSLGQPQHF; CDR3nt: TGTGCCAGCAGCTCCCTGGGTCAGCCCCAGCATTTT
abundance: -; v_gene: TRBV5-5; j_gene: TRBJ2-3; d_gene: -; CDR3aa: CASSSWVGATQYF; CDR3nt: TGTGCCAGCAGCTCTTGGGTGGGGGCTACGCAGTATTTT
abundance: -; v_gene: TRBV19; j_gene: TRBJ1-5; d_gene: -; CDR3aa: CASSPNSRGGSQPQHF; CDR3nt: TGTGCCAGTAGTCCGAACAGCAGGGGTGGAAGTCAGCCCCAGCATTTT
abundance: -; v_gene: TRBV7-2; j_gene: TRBJ2-7; d_gene: -; CDR3aa: CASSLGLAPSYEQYF; CDR3nt: TGTGCCAGCAGCTTAGGGTTAGCTCCCTCCTACGAGCAGTACTTC
abundance: -; v_gene: TRBV30; j_gene: TRBJ2-7; d_gene: TRBD1; CDR3aa: CACSGTDYREQYF; CDR3nt: TGTGCCTGCTCCGGGACAGACTACCGCGAGCAGTACTTC
abundance: once; v_gene: TRBV18; j_gene: TRBJ2-2; d_gene: TRBD2; CDR3aa: CASSPLTGGTGELFF; CDR3nt: TGTGCCAGCTCACCACTTACGGGGGGAACCGGGGAGCTGTTTTTT
abundance: -; v_gene: TRBV30; j_gene: TRBJ2-1; d_gene: TRBD2; CDR3aa: CAWTLGSGRANEQFF; CDR3nt: TGTGCCTGGACCCTTGGTAGCGGGAGAGCCAATGAGCAGTTCTTC
abundance: -; v_gene: TRBV18; j_gene: TRBJ2-7; d_gene: TRBD1; CDR3aa: CASSLLQGAQSHEQYF; CDR3nt: TGTGCCAGCTCACTACTACAGGGGGCGCAAAGCCACGAGCAGTACTTC
abundance: once; v_gene: TRBV28; j_gene: TRBJ1-4; d_gene: -; CDR3aa: CASSLGRLNEKLFF; CDR3nt: TGTGCCAGCAGTTTAGGGAGGCTTAATGAAAAACTGTTTTTT
abundance: few; v_gene: TRBV18; j_gene: TRBJ1-1; d_gene: -; CDR3aa: CASSPTASDTEAFF; CDR3nt: TGTGCCAGCTCACCGACGGCTTCCGACACTGAAGCTTTCTTT
abundance: -; v_gene: TRBV7-9; j_gene: TRBJ2-3; d_gene: TRBD2; CDR3aa: CASSSGLAGGTDTQYF; CDR3nt: TGTGCCAGCAGCTCCGGACTAGCGGGGGGCACAGATACGCAGTATTTT
abundance: -; v_gene: TRBV7-2; j_gene: TRBJ2-1; d_gene: -; CDR3aa: CASSLYGTNSYNEQFF; CDR3nt: TGTGCCAGCAGCTTATATGGGACCAACTCCTACAATGAGCAGTTCTTC
abundance: -; v_gene: TRBV11-2; j_gene: TRBJ1-3; d_gene: TRBD1; CDR3aa: CASSSRGSGNTIYF; CDR3nt: TGTGCCAGCAGCTCCAGGGGGTCCGGAAACACCATATATTTT
abundance: -; v_gene: TRBV7-9; j_gene: TRBJ2-3; d_gene: -; CDR3aa: CASSLAGGRGASDTQYF; CDR3nt: TGTGCCAGCAGCTTAGCAGGGGGAAGGGGCGCCTCAGATACGCAGTATTTT
abundance: -; v_gene: TRBV6-5; j_gene: TRBJ1-1; d_gene: -; CDR3aa: CASSPRQGAKGEAFF; CDR3nt: TGTGCCAGCAGCCCGAGACAAGGAGCTAAGGGGGAAGCTTTCTTT
abundance: -; v_gene: TRBV7-2; j_gene: TRBJ2-5; d_gene: -; CDR3aa: CASSLRGVQETQYF; CDR3nt: TGTGCCAGCAGCTTGAGGGGGGTCCAAGAGACCCAGTACTTC
abundance: -; v_gene: TRBV7-9; j_gene: TRBJ2-1; d_gene: -; CDR3aa: CASSLSQGWNEQFF; CDR3nt: TGTGCCAGCAGCTTATCTCAGGGTTGGAATGAGCAGTTCTTC
abundance: once; v_gene: TRBV30; j_gene: TRBJ2-7; d_gene: TRBD1; CDR3aa: CALTTGRLIEQYF; CDR3nt: TGTGCCTTGACGACAGGGCGCTTGATCGAGCAGTACTTC
abundance: -; v_gene: TRBV28; j_gene: TRBJ1-4; d_gene: -; CDR3aa: CASTPSGGTNEKLFF; CDR3nt: TGTGCCAGCACGCCTAGTGGGGGGACTAATGAAAAACTGTTTTTT
abundance: -; v_gene: TRBV7-9; j_gene: TRBJ2-7; d_gene: TRBD1; CDR3aa: CAVEGAPSYEQYF; CDR3nt: TGTGCAGTTGAGGGGGCCCCGTCCTACGAGCAGTACTTC
abundance: -; v_gene: TRBV2; j_gene: TRBJ1-2; d_gene: -; CDR3aa: CASSETGGDGYTF; CDR3nt: TGTGCCAGCAGCGAAACGGGGGGGGATGGCTACACCTTC
abundance: -; v_gene: TRBV11-3; j_gene: TRBJ2-2; d_gene: TRBD1; CDR3aa: CASKQGAGELFF; CDR3nt: TGTGCCAGTAAACAGGGGGCCGGGGAGCTGTTTTTT
abundance: -; v_gene: TRBV7-2; j_gene: TRBJ1-3; d_gene: -; CDR3aa: CASSFDGSFSGNTIYF; CDR3nt: TGTGCCAGCAGCTTTGACGGGTCTTTCTCTGGAAACACCATATATTTT
abundance: -; v_gene: TRBV28; j_gene: TRBJ1-4; d_gene: -; CDR3aa: CASSLVTPTNEKLFF; CDR3nt: TGTGCCAGCAGTTTAGTGACTCCAACTAATGAAAAACTGTTTTTT
abundance: -; v_gene: TRBV18; j_gene: TRBJ2-7; d_gene: TRBD1; CDR3aa: CASSSTGGSEQYF; CDR3nt: TGTGCCAGCTCATCGACAGGGGGTAGCGAGCAGTACTTC
abundance: -; v_gene: TRBV5-1; j_gene: TRBJ2-5; d_gene: TRBD2; CDR3aa: CASSLDPGGGAETQYF; CDR3nt: TGCGCCAGCAGCTTGGATCCGGGCGGGGGGGCTGAGACCCAGTACTTC